This T cell receptor beta chain was documented in a study of shared clonotypes between healthy human individuals. The length of the CDR3 is 13 residues. Germline loops: CDR1 GTSNPN, CDR2 SVGIG (reference sequence). Trimming removed 4 bases at V and 14 bases at J, with 18 bases between. Points on this clone: Its matching antigen is unknown.

Donors, healthy HIV-negative adults, lacked recent acute infections or vaccinations. Overall study findings and caveats: Clonotypes that were shared across a handful of donors made up around 5% of naive CD4 clonotypes.

TCRdb's table, derived via immunoSEQ multiplex PCR, lists solely in-frame clones and lacks some. This sample yields about 2.4 million clones, of which just over 90% are seen a single time; roughly 0.13% belongs to the top ten. The chain joins TRBV30 to TRBJ1-6, with D perhaps TRBD1 (6 bases). The clonotype comes from a man between 18 and 29 years old in good health. What was sequenced was naive CD4+ T cells sorted from blood. Subset defined: CD45RA+ positively selected. CDR3 bases: TGTGCCTGGACCGAGGGGGTTAAAGGGACCCTCCACTTT. This gives the protein CAWTEGVKGTLHF. The variable domain in full, with the rest retrieved from reference TRBV30 and TRBJ1-6, is SQTIHQWPATLVQPVGSPLSLECTVEGTSNPNLYWYRQAAGRGLQLLFYSVGIGQISSEVPQNLSASRPQDRQFILSSKKLLLSDSGFYLCAWTEGVKGTLHFGNGTRLTVT.